The rows below give T cell receptor beta chains drawn from one sample of a study of human T cells and chemical hapten exposure. TCRdb itself ran the RACE reads through MiXCR, one entry per CDR3 protein. Of tens of thousands of distinct CDR3 sequences listed, 9.5% to 10% were seen once; the top ten hold 9.6%. The starting material was whole blood, obtained in connection with sensitization to the hapten diphenylcyclopropenone (DPC). These receptors came from a man aged 40-49 years with alopecia areata. Some clones in this sample may be carry-over from other donors' samples. CDR3s include the opening cysteine and the closing phenylalanine or tryptophan. A D gene is named only where the DNA matches it firmly. A row's size may be missing; if present it is once, few, many or a size class.

TRBJ2-5,-,-,TRBV11-2,CASSLPNPGRETQYF,TGTGCCAGCAGCTTACCGAATCCTGGGAGGGAGACCCAGTACTTC
TRBJ2-7,-,many,TRBV20-1,CSALARMEQYF,TGCAGTGCTTTAGCTAGGATGGAGCAGTACTTC
TRBJ1-5,-,many,TRBV6-5,CASSYSRSYQPQHF,TGTGCCAGCAGTTACTCGAGGAGCTATCAGCCCCAGCATTTT
TRBJ2-5,TRBD2,few,TRBV6-1,CASRFIAGGQETQYF,TGTGCCAGCAGGTTTATAGCGGGAGGTCAAGAGACCCAGTACTTC
TRBJ1-4,TRBD1,few,TRBV20-1,CSAGQGAEKLFF,TGCAGTGCTGGACAGGGTGCGGAAAAACTGTTTTTT
TRBJ2-6,-,-,TRBV19,CASSIFGANVLTF,TGTGCCAGTAGTATCTTTGGGGCCAACGTCCTGACTTTC
TRBJ2-3,TRBD1,many,TRBV6-5,CASSYGPPRTGGVSDTQYF,TGTGCCAGCAGTTACGGGCCGCCTCGGACAGGGGGCGTATCGGATACGCAGTATTTT
TRBJ2-1,TRBD2,-,TRBV24-1,CATGSTSVGWNEQFF,TGTGCCACCGGGTCGACTAGCGTCGGTTGGAATGAGCAGTTCTTC
TRBJ2-1,TRBD2,few,TRBV10-3,CAISAGTSRRHEQFF,TGTGCCATCAGTGCCGGGACTAGCCGTAGGCATGAGCAGTTCTTC
TRBJ2-2,-,few,TRBV24-1,CAIRTGELFF,TGTGCCATCCGTACCGGGGAGCTGTTTTTT
TRBJ1-1,-,few,TRBV5-1,CASSLNNNEAFF,TGCGCCAGCAGCTTGAACAACAATGAAGCTTTCTTT
TRBJ2-7,-,many,TRBV2,CASTEDNRREQYF,TGTGCCAGTACGGAAGACAACCGTCGCGAGCAGTACTTC
TRBJ1-1,-,many,TRBV28,CASSLDRGNTEAFF,TGTGCCAGCAGTCTGGACAGAGGGAACACTGAAGCTTTCTTT
TRBJ2-7,-,many,TRBV6-6,CASSYGARAGRYEQYF,TGTGCCAGCAGTTACGGGGCGCGAGCGGGTCGTTACGAGCAGTACTTC
TRBJ2-7,-,many,TRBV7-2,CASSFKGGAYEQYF,TGTGCCAGCAGCTTCAAGGGGGGCGCGTACGAGCAGTACTTC
TRBJ2-5,-,few,TRBV14,CASSQDVGYQETQYF,TGTGCCAGCAGCCAAGATGTAGGGTACCAAGAGACCCAGTACTTC
TRBJ2-5,-,-,TRBV3-1,CASSQPTGGRETQYF,TGTGCCAGCAGCCAACCCACTGGGGGCAGGGAGACCCAGTACTTC
TRBJ1-5,TRBD1,few,TRBV28,CASSPGQFNQPQHF,TGTGCCAGCAGCCCGGGACAGTTCAATCAGCCCCAGCATTTT
TRBJ2-1,TRBD1,few,TRBV20-1,CSASRGQVNEQFF,TGCAGTGCTAGTAGGGGGCAGGTCAATGAGCAGTTCTTC
TRBJ2-5,-,many,TRBV7-2,CASSLKETQYF,TGTGCCAGCAGTTTAAAAGAGACCCAGTACTTC
TRBJ2-5,-,many,TRBV14,CASSQNRGIQETQYF,TGTGCCAGCAGCCAAAATAGGGGCATCCAAGAGACCCAGTACTTC
TRBJ1-1,-,-,TRBV7-6,CASSPEAGQHTEAFF,TGTGCCAGCAGCCCGGAAGCCGGACAGCACACTGAAGCTTTCTTT
TRBJ2-1,TRBD1,few,TRBV6-5,CASSYGQGRYNEQFF,TGTGCCAGCAGTTACGGACAGGGGCGATACAATGAGCAGTTCTTC
TRBJ1-1,-,few,TRBV5-4,CASSSGDSGNTEAFF,TGTGCCAGCAGCTCTGGTGACAGCGGTAACACTGAAGCTTTCTTT
TRBJ2-7,TRBD1,few,TRBV20-1,CSARAPGQGTYEQYF,TGCAGTGCTAGAGCACCGGGACAGGGGACCTACGAGCAGTACTTC
TRBJ1-1,-,-,TRBV29-1,CSVEGRYLTEAFF,TGCAGCGTTGAAGGCAGGTATTTAACTGAAGCTTTCTTT
TRBJ1-2,-,-,TRBV6-5,CASSYGGGYTF,TGTGCCAGCAGTTACGGCGGCGGCTACACCTTC
TRBJ2-1,TRBD2,many,TRBV20-1,CSALGTSGSDEQFF,TGCAGTGCCCTCGGGACTAGCGGGAGTGATGAGCAGTTCTTC
TRBJ1-2,-,many,TRBV28,CASSLGDRNYGYTF,TGTGCCAGCAGTTTAGGGGACCGTAACTATGGCTACACCTTC
TRBJ1-3,-,many,TRBV20-1,CSARDRTSSGNTIYF,TGCAGTGCTAGAGATAGGACGAGCTCTGGAAACACCATATATTTT
TRBJ2-2,TRBD1,-,TRBV30,CAWSGQGAPTGELFF,TGTGCCTGGAGTGGACAGGGGGCGCCCACCGGGGAGCTGTTTTTT
TRBJ2-3,-,many,TRBV7-9,CASSSPGRDGTDTQYF,TGTGCCAGCAGCTCTCCGGGCAGGGATGGCACAGATACGCAGTATTTT
TRBJ2-1,TRBD1,many,TRBV18,CASSPGTGISSPRPNEQFF,TGTGCCAGCTCACCAGGGACAGGGATTTCGTCCCCGCGGCCCAATGAGCAGTTCTTC
TRBJ2-7,TRBD1,few,TRBV4-3,CASSHGTGPFYEQYF,TGCGCCAGCAGCCATGGGACAGGCCCCTTTTACGAGCAGTACTTC
TRBJ2-6,-,few,TRBV6-5,CASSAVQGLSGANVLTF,TGTGCCAGCAGTGCAGTACAGGGTCTCTCTGGGGCCAACGTCCTGACTTTC
TRBJ2-5,-,many,TRBV5-1,CASSLVGKETQYF,TGCGCCAGCAGCTTGGTTGGCAAAGAGACCCAGTACTTC
TRBJ1-2,-,-,TRBV13,CASSLRRTGGYGYTF,TGTGCCAGCAGCTTAAGGCGTACGGGAGGCTATGGCTACACCTTC
TRBJ2-7,-,-,TRBV9,CASSLRGGEQYF,TGTGCCAGCAGCTTGAGGGGAGGCGAGCAGTACTTC
TRBJ1-2,-,few,TRBV14,CASSQDLYGRQGYTF,TGTGCCAGCAGCCAAGATTTATACGGCCGGCAAGGCTACACCTTC
TRBJ2-1,-,-,TRBV9,CASSVGGGGEQFF,TGTGCCAGCAGCGTAGGGGGAGGCGGTGAGCAGTTCTTC
TRBJ2-7,TRBD2,-,TRBV6-2/TRBV6-3,CASSYSGGISYEQYF,TGTGCCAGCAGTTACTCGGGGGGGATCTCCTACGAGCAGTACTTC
TRBJ2-3,TRBD2,few,TRBV24-1,CATSVPGTSGRTDTQYF,TGTGCCACCAGTGTTCCCGGGACTAGCGGGAGAACAGATACGCAGTATTTT
TRBJ2-5,-,few,TRBV6-1,CASIYQETQYF,TGTGCCAGCATCTACCAAGAGACCCAGTACTTC
TRBJ1-1,-,-,TRBV7-9,CASNGAKRYDEAFF,TGTGCCAGCAACGGTGCCAAGAGGTATGATGAAGCTTTCTTT
TRBJ2-1,-,many,TRBV5-1,CASSLGESYNEQFF,TGCGCCAGCAGCTTGGGCGAATCCTACAATGAGCAGTTCTTC
TRBJ2-2,-,many,TRBV7-8,CASSLARIANTGELFF,TGTGCCAGCAGCTTAGCGCGTATAGCGAACACCGGGGAGCTGTTTTTT
TRBJ2-7,TRBD2,few,TRBV11-2,CASSLLGLALSEQYF,TGTGCCAGCAGCTTACTGGGACTAGCGCTGTCCGAGCAGTACTTC
TRBJ2-1,TRBD2,many,TRBV5-1,CASSSPSGAYNEQFF,TGCGCCAGCAGCTCCCCTAGCGGGGCCTACAATGAGCAGTTCTTC
TRBJ2-3,TRBD2,-,TRBV7-6,CASSSKGLAGTDTQYF,TGTGCCAGCAGCTCGAAGGGACTAGCGGGCACAGATACGCAGTATTTT
TRBJ2-5,TRBD1,many,TRBV5-4,CASLIQGAAETQYF,TGTGCCAGTCTGATACAGGGGGCTGCAGAGACCCAGTACTTC
TRBJ1-1,TRBD1,few,TRBV29-1,CSAMTGSTEAFF,TGCAGCGCCATGACAGGGAGCACTGAAGCTTTCTTT
TRBJ1-1,TRBD1,few,TRBV5-5,CASRYSGQKNTEAFF,TGTGCCAGCAGGTACTCGGGACAGAAGAACACTGAAGCTTTCTTT
TRBJ2-3,-,many,TRBV5-1,CASSLRGVSTDTQYF,TGCGCCAGCAGCTTAAGAGGGGTTAGCACAGATACGCAGTATTTT